This TCR beta chain was obtained from a study of radiotherapy plus CTLA-4 blockade in lung cancer (dated by TCRdb to the late 2010s). For the wider study: Among enrolled patients, roughly 18% had an objective response and 31% reached disease control.

Remarks on this clone: Its antigen target is currently unknown. Within one base of it there is no much larger clone, and no base qualities were kept.

Library method: the immunoSEQ multiplex PCR assay. This is the immuneACCESS table as TCRdb keeps it, with only in-frame sequences that have V and J called. A part of the clones is gone; compared with another copy, unresolved V genes explain less than half, and the rest is unexplained. The sample has about 120,000 clones on record, more than 80% of them singletons. The ten largest clones take up roughly 7% of the sample. Results and caveats for the whole study, not just this receptor: The strongest predictors of response were reported to be early dynamic shifts in blood T cell clones along with a rise in serum interferon-beta following radiation. TCR clones derived from tumors expanded in peripheral blood after treatment with radiotherapy and ipilimumab.

The study evaluated CTLA-4 blockade (ipilimumab) given together with focal radiation therapy in patients who had chemo-refractory metastatic non-small-cell lung cancer. From cysteine to phenylalanine, the CDR3 is 13 amino acids long. Of all the DNA, just the CDR3 is kept, 39 bases in frame from base 1. CDR1 and CDR2 are read off the germline V gene as SNHLY and FYNNEI. The junction shows trimming of 6 bases on V and 1 base on J, plus 9 bases between the germline ends. The sequence was collected from a human donor with non-small cell lung cancer that progressed on radiotherapy plus ipilimumab. The material was peripheral blood, obtained from a patient treated with radiotherapy plus ipilimumab. The sequence joins TRBV2 to TRBJ1-1; the D gene remains uncertain. The CDR3 amino acid sequence is: CASSEQTNTEAFF. The nucleotide sequence is given as TGTGCCAGCAGCGAACAGACGAACACTGAAGCTTTCTTT.